Presented here are 28 T cell receptor beta chains from one specimen sequenced in a study of OX40 agonist ivuxolimab in advanced cancers. Clones were read by immunoSEQ multiplex PCR, and TCRdb kept only the in-frame ones, dropping some. The table records fewer than 100,000 clones, about 80% of them present only once. Sequences were derived from CD4+ or CD8+ T cells sorted from blood, sampled in a trial of the OX40 agonist ivuxolimab. These receptors originate from an adult with an advanced solid tumor such as melanoma, head and neck, liver or kidney cancer.

The V gene is TRBV27, the J gene TRBJ2-1; 8 positions match TRBD1. There are 15 residues in the CDR3. With 3 bases clipped from V and 6 bases from J, the junction kept 7 bases outside the gene matches. Germline lookup yields CDR1 MNHEY and CDR2 SMNVEV (reference sequence). The DNA of the CDR3 is TGTGCCAGCAGTTTTGTCCAGGGGGCCTCCAATGAGCAGTTCTTC. Amino acid sequence: CASSFVQGASNEQFF.

The V and J genes are TRBV19 and TRBJ2-7; 8 nucleotides match TRBD2. Germline loops: CDR1 LNHDA, CDR2 SQIVND (reference sequence). The CDR3 is 14 residues long. The J segment lost 0 bases and the V segment lost 6 bases, leaving 4 bases of the junction unmatched. CDR3 sequence: CASRRSGDSYEQYF. The CDR3 DNA follows: TGTGCCAGTAGGCGTAGCGGGGACTCCTACGAGCAGTACTTC. The full variable domain, rest sourced from reference TRBV19 and TRBJ2-7, is DGGITQSPKYLFRKEGQNVTLSCEQNLNHDAMYWYRQDPGQGLRLIYYSQIVNDFQKGDIAEGYSVSREKKESFPLTVTSAQKNPTAFYLCASRRSGDSYEQYFGPGTRLTVT.

The J gene is TRBJ1-4, the V gene TRBV5-1; a weak D match, TRBD1 (5 bases). The CDR3 has 13 residues. V lost 4 bases and J 3 bases, leaving 7 bases between the germline ends. CDR1 is SGHRS, CDR2 YFSETQ, per germline. The CDR3 here is CASSRTPNEKLFF. In nucleotides, the CDR3 is TGCGCCAGCAGCCGGACACCTAATGAAAAACTGTTTTTT. Combining the CDR3 with reference TRBV5-1 and TRBJ1-4 gives the whole variable domain KAGVTQTPRYLIKTRGQQVTLSCSPISGHRSVSWYQQTPGQGLQFLFEYFSETQRNKGNFPGRFSGRQFSNSRSEMNVSTLELGDSALYLCASSRTPNEKLFFGSGTQLSVL.

This rearrangement joins TRBV19 to TRBJ1-3, with D perhaps TRBD1 (5 bases). Germline V gives CDR1 LNHDA, CDR2 SQIVND (reference sequence). Trimming cost V 4 bases and J 0 bases, with 10 bases left between them. The CDR3 is made up of 15 amino acids. The CDR3 coding sequence is TGTGCCAGTAGTACTGACAGAAGCTCTGGAAACACCATATATTTT. Translation gives CASSTDRSSGNTIYF.

The chain couples TRBV18 to TRBJ2-7; TRBD1 aligns across 9 bases. Per germline, CDR1 KGHSH and CDR2 LQKENI. This CDR3 comprises 15 residues. V was pared by 3 bases and J by 0 bases, with 3 bases of the junction left unmatched. CDR3 region: CASSPGTGFSYEQYF. DNA of the CDR3: TGTGCCAGCTCACCCGGGACAGGGTTCTCCTACGAGCAGTACTTC.

The chain carries TRBV18 and TRBJ2-1; TRBD1 matches at 9 bases. V shed 2 bases and J 2 bases; nucleotides not matched to a gene: 1. Germline V lookup: CDR1 KGHSH, CDR2 LQKENI. The CDR3 is made up of 15 amino acids. CDR3: CASSPGTGTYNEQFF. In DNA form, the CDR3 reads TGTGCCAGCTCACCAGGGACAGGGACCTACAATGAGCAGTTCTTC.

The chain links TRBV5-1 to TRBJ2-5; D tentatively fits TRBD1 or TRBD2 (5 bases each). V lost 4 bases and J lost 10, with 14 bases in between. Germline V CDR1 and CDR2: SGHRS, YFSETQ. CDR3 length: 12 residues. The CDR3 DNA is TGCGCCAGCAGCGTTTTAGGGGAGCGCCAGTACTTC. It encodes CASSVLGERQYF.

The chain has TRBV5-6 and TRBJ2-1, with D hard to call. Trimming removed 4 bases at V and 9 bases at J, with 17 bases between. Per germline, CDR1 SGHDT and CDR2 YYEEEE. The CDR3 has 14 residues. CDR3 sequence reads: CASSLPFGSGEQFF. CDR3 sequence (DNA): TGTGCCAGCAGCCTCCCTTTTGGTTCGGGTGAGCAGTTCTTC.

This rearrangement joins TRBV4-2 to TRBJ2-7; 9 positions agree with TRBD1. The CDR3 has 19 residues. Germline V lookup: CDR1 LGHNA, CDR2 YNFKEQ. V trimming: 0 bases; J trimming: 2 bases; junction bases outside the gene matches: 14. In DNA, the CDR3 is TGTGCCAGCAGCCAAGATGGAGGCCAACAGGGGGCAAGGACCTACGAGCAGTACTTC. Amino acid sequence: CASSQDGGQQGARTYEQYF.

The rearrangement joins TRBV28 to TRBJ1-1; D may be TRBD1 (6 bases). The CDR3 loop spans 14 amino acids. V gave up 6 bases and J gave up 3 bases, with 14 bases separating them. Per germline, CDR1 MDHEN and CDR2 SYDVKM. CDR3 sequence (DNA): TGTGCCAGCAGGGTAACAGGGTCGTACACTGAAGCTTTCTTT. Translating gives CASRVTGSYTEAFF.

The genes are TRBV28 and TRBJ1-2; D is unclear. Deletions cut 2 bases from V and 4 bases from J, with 8 bases between. Germline V lookup: CDR1 MDHEN, CDR2 SYDVKM. The CDR3 has 13 amino acids. CDR3 in amino acids: CASSLQALYGYTF. For the CDR3, the DNA is TGTGCCAGCAGTTTACAGGCCCTCTATGGCTACACCTTC.

The rearrangement joins TRBV18 to TRBJ2-1, with D perhaps matching TRBD2 (8 bases). The germline V and J ends were trimmed by 6 bases and 8 bases, with 29 bases remaining between them. The germline CDR1 and CDR2 sequences are KGHSH and LQKENI. This CDR3 is built from 18 residues. The CDR3 coding sequence is TGTGCCAGCTCTCCTCGTAATTTAGCGGGATACCAGGGGGATGAGCAGTTCTTC. As protein: CASSPRNLAGYQGDEQFF.

The rearrangement links TRBV7-3 to TRBJ2-3; perhaps TRBD1 as D (6 bases). With 1 base removed from V and 2 bases from J, the gap between germline ends came to 7 bases. The CDR3 covers 14 residues. Looked up from germline, CDR1 is SGHTA and CDR2 is FQGTGA. CDR3: CASSLRQATDTQYF. CDR3 nucleotides: TGTGCCAGCAGCTTAAGACAGGCCACAGATACGCAGTATTTT.

This clone showed up just once. The chain joins TRBV27 to TRBJ2-7, with TRBD1 identical over 9 bases. Germline CDR1 MNHEY, CDR2 SMNVEV (reference sequence). The V segment lost 7 bases and the J segment 6 bases; nucleotides outside the gene matches: 28. This CDR3 contains 20 residues. Here the CDR3 reads CASKTSPIATGTGFWGEQYF. CDR3 DNA: TGTGCCAGCAAAACCTCCCCAATAGCAACCGGGACAGGGTTCTGGGGCGAGCAGTACTTC.

The chain links TRBV28 to TRBJ1-2; TRBD1 is a possible D gene (5 bases). CDR1 and CDR2 (germline): MDHEN, SYDVKM. V lost 2 bases to trimming and J lost 4 bases, with 14 bases between them. The CDR3 consists of 15 residues. The CDR3 DNA follows: TGTGCCAGCAGTTTAGGGGCGGGACTGTCCTATGGCTACACCTTC. This translates into CASSLGAGLSYGYTF.

V gene TRBV30 combines with J gene TRBJ2-2; possible D gene TRBD1, 6 bases. The CDR3 totals 14 residues. Germline CDR1 GTSNPN, CDR2 SVGIG (reference sequence). As DNA, the CDR3 is TGTGCTACTTTCGACAGGAGGAATACCGGGGAGCTGTTTTTT. This gives the protein CATFDRRNTGELFF. The full variable domain, its missing parts supplied by reference TRBV30 and TRBJ2-2, is SQTIHQWPATLVQPVGSPLSLECTVEGTSNPNLYWYRQAAGRGLQLLFYSVGIGQISSEVPQNLSASRPQDRQFILSSKKLLLSDSGFYLCATFDRRNTGELFFGEGSRLTVL.

V usage is TRBV11-2 and J usage is TRBJ1-6; a weak D match, TRBD1 (5 bases). The CDR3 runs to 15 residues. Germline loops: CDR1 SGHAT, CDR2 FQNNGV. V lost 2 bases, J lost 8 bases, and 13 bases lay in between. The CDR3 sequence: CASSLSPTADSPLHF. The CDR3 nucleotides are TGTGCCAGCAGCTTAAGTCCGACAGCCGATTCACCCCTCCACTTT.

The gene calls are TRBV7-2 and TRBJ2-1; D ambiguous. V was cut by 4 bases and J by 8 bases, with 12 bases left in between. CDR1 is SGHTA, CDR2 FQGNSA, per germline. The CDR3 loop spans 13 amino acids. This CDR3 reads CASSSPLRHEQFF. Here the CDR3 DNA reads TGTGCCAGCAGCTCCCCCCTTCGCCATGAGCAGTTCTTC.

The chain uses TRBV28 and TRBJ2-3; D is perhaps TRBD2 (5 bases). V lost 0 bases to trimming and J lost 5 bases, with 9 bases between them. CDR3 length: 14 amino acids. The germline V gene has CDR1 MDHEN and CDR2 SYDVKM. Here the CDR3 reads CASSLWQRGDTQYF. CDR3 DNA sequence: TGTGCCAGCAGTTTATGGCAACGGGGAGATACGCAGTATTTT.

The chain uses TRBV5-4 and TRBJ2-7, with TRBD1 as a possible D gene (6 bases). The ends were cut back, 3 bases at V and 4 bases at J, with 11 bases in the middle. CDR3 length: 13 amino acids. Germline V gene lookup returns CDR1 SGHNT and CDR2 YYREEE (reference sequence). CDR3 bases: TGTGCCAGCAGCTCGCAGGGGAGATACGAGCAGTACTTC. Translating it yields CASSSQGRYEQYF.

This chain connects TRBV9 to TRBJ1-5, with TRBD1 as a possible D gene (6 bases). The germline CDR1 and CDR2 sequences are SGDLS and YYNGEE. The ends were cut back, 4 bases at V and 4 bases at J, with 12 bases in the middle. The CDR3 covers 14 residues. The CDR3: CASSTEGGNQPQHF. The CDR3 DNA reads TGTGCCAGCAGCACAGAGGGGGGAAATCAGCCCCAGCATTTT.

The chain has TRBV2 and TRBJ2-3; a weak D match, TRBD1 (6 bases). This CDR3 region has 14 residues. The germline V gene encodes CDR1 SNHLY and CDR2 FYNNEI. V dropped 7 bases and J dropped 0 bases, with 11 bases sitting between them. CDR3: CASNRQGSTDTQYF. The CDR3 coding sequence is TGTGCCAGCAATCGGCAGGGGAGCACAGATACGCAGTATTTT.

A few counts support this clone. The chain joins TRBV7-9 to TRBJ1-6; D is uncertain. Germline V gives CDR1 SEHNR, CDR2 FQNEAQ (reference sequence). V was shortened by 5 bases and J by 9 bases, with 14 bases between the two germline ends. The CDR3 totals 14 residues. CDR3 sequence: CASSPGPQSSPLHF. The CDR3 DNA reads as TGTGCCAGCAGCCCAGGACCGCAAAGTTCACCCCTCCACTTT.

The chain links TRBV5-4 to TRBJ2-7, with 10 bases lining up with TRBD1. This CDR3 has 15 residues. Germline-derived CDR1 and CDR2 are SGHNT and YYREEE (reference sequence). The V gene end was trimmed by 3 bases and the J gene end by 7 bases; junction bases not matched to a gene: 10. CDR3 region: CASSSLRQGAREQYF. The CDR3 DNA sequence: TGTGCCAGCAGCTCTCTAAGACAGGGGGCAAGAGAGCAGTACTTC. The whole variable domain, remainder taken from reference TRBV5-4 and TRBJ2-7, is ETGVTQSPTHLIKTRGQQVTLRCSSQSGHNTVSWYQQALGQGPQFIFQYYREEENGRGNFPPRFSGLQFPNYSSELNVNALELDDSALYLCASSSLRQGAREQYFGPGTRLTVT.

V and J are TRBV6-6 and TRBJ2-2; 7 bases are shared with TRBD1. V was pared by 11 bases and J by 0 bases, with 3 bases of the junction left unmatched. CDR3 length equals 13 residues. CDR1 and CDR2 (germline): MNHNY, SVGAGI (reference sequence). The CDR3 loop reads CAGRGPNTGELFF. The CDR3 DNA follows: TGTGCCGGTAGGGGGCCGAACACCGGGGAGCTGTTTTTT.

The rearrangement joins TRBV7-3 to TRBJ2-3; D gene ambiguous. The CDR3 is 14 amino acids. CDR1 SGHTA and CDR2 FQGTGA come from the germline V gene. Trimming cost V 1 base and J 2 bases, with 7 bases left between them. The CDR3 nucleotides are TGTGCCAGCAGCTTAAGTGCTAACACAGATACGCAGTATTTT. It is translated as CASSLSANTDTQYF. The entire variable domain, with the rest obtained from reference TRBV7-3 and TRBJ2-3, is as follows: GAGVSQTPSNKVTEKGKYVELRCDPISGHTALYWYRQSLGQGPEFLIYFQGTGAADDSGLPNDRFFAVRPEGSVSTLKIQRTERGDSAVYLCASSLSANTDTQYFGPGTRLTVL.

The chain employs TRBV9 and TRBJ1-2; possible D gene TRBD1, 5 bases. V dropped 0 bases and J dropped 4 bases, with 16 bases sitting between them. Germline V lookup: CDR1 SGDLS, CDR2 YYNGEE. CDR3 size: 16 residues. CDR3 sequence: CASSVERSGGVYGYTF. CDR3 in DNA: TGTGCCAGCAGCGTAGAAAGGAGTGGAGGGGTCTATGGCTACACCTTC.

The chain combines TRBV28 with TRBJ2-1, with 10 bases aligning to TRBD2. CDR1 is MDHEN, CDR2 SYDVKM, per germline. This CDR3 has 15 amino acids. Unmatched junction bases numbered 8, after V lost 5 bases and J lost 7 bases. CDR3 sequence (DNA): TGTGCCAGCAGTCCTTCACTAGCGGGAATAAATGAGCAGTTCTTC. It is translated as CASSPSLAGINEQFF.